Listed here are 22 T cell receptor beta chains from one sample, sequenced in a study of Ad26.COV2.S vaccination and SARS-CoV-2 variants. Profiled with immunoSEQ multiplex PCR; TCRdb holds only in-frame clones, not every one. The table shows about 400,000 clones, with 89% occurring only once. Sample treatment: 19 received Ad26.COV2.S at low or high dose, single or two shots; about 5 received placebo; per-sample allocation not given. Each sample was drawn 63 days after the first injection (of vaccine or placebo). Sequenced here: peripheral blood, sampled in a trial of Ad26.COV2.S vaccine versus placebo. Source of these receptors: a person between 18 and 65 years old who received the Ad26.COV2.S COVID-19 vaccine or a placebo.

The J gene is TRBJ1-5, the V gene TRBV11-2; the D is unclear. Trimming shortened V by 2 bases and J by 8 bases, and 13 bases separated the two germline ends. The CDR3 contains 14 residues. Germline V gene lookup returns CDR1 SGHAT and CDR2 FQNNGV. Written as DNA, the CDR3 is TGTGCCAGCAGCTTATCATGGACGAACGAGCCCCAGCATTTT. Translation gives CASSLSWTNEPQHF.

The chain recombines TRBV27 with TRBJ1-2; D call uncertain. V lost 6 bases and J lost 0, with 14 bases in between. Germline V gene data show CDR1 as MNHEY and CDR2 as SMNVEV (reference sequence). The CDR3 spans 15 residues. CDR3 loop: CASSLTPKPNYGYTF. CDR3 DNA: TGTGCCAGCAGCCTAACCCCGAAACCTAACTATGGCTACACCTTC.

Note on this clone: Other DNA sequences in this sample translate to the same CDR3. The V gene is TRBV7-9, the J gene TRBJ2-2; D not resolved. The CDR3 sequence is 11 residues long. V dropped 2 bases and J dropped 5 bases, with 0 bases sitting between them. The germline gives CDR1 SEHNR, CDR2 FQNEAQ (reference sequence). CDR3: CASSLTGELFF. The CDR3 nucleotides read TGTGCCAGCAGCTTAACCGGGGAGCTGTTTTTT.

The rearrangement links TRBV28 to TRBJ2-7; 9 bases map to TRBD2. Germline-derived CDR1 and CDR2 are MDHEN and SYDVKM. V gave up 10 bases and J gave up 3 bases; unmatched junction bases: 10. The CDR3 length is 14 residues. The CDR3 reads CATAPLAGNYEQYF. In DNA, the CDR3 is TGTGCCACCGCCCCTCTAGCGGGGAACTACGAGCAGTACTTC.

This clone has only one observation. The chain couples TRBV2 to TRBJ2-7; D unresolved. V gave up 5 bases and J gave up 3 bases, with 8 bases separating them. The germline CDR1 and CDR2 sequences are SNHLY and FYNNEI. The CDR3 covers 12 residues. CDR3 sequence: CASSLGFYEQYF. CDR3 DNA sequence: TGTGCCAGCAGTTTAGGATTCTACGAGCAGTACTTC.

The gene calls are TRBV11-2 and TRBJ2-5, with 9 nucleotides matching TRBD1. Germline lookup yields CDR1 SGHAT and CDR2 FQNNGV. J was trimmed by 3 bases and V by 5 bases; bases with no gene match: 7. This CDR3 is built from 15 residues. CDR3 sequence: CASSVSGQGEETQYF. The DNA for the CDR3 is TGTGCCAGCAGCGTATCGGGACAGGGTGAAGAGACCCAGTACTTC.

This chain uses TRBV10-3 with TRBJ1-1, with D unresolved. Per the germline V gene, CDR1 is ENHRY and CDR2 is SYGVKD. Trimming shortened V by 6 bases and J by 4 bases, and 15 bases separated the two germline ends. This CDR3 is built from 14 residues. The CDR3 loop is CAISPAKAFTEAFF. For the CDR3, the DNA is TGTGCCATCAGCCCCGCCAAAGCATTCACTGAAGCTTTCTTT.

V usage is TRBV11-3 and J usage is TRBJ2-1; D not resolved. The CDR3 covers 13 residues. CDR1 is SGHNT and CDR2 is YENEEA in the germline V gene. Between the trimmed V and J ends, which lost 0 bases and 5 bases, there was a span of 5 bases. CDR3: CASSLDGDNEQFF. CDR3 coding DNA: TGTGCCAGCAGCTTAGATGGGGACAATGAGCAGTTCTTC.

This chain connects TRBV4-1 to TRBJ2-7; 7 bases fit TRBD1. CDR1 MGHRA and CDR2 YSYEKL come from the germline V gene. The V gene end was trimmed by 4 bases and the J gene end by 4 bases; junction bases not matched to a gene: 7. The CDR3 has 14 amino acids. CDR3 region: CASSLGTANYEQYF. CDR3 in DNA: TGCGCCAGCAGCCTCGGGACAGCAAATTACGAGCAGTACTTC.

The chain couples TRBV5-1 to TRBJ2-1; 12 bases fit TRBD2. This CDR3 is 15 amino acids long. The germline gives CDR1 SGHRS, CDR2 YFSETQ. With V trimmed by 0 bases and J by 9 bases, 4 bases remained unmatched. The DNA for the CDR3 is TGCGCCAGCAGCTTGGGACTAGCGGGAGATGGTGAGCAGTTCTTC. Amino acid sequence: CASSLGLAGDGEQFF.

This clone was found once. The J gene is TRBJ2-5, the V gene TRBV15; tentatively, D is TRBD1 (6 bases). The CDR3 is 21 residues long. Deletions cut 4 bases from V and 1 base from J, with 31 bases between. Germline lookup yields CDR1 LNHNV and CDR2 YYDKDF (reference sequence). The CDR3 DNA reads TGTGCCACCAGCACCCCAAATTTCTCTAGGACCCTAGGACAGCGCCAAGAGACCCAGTACTTC. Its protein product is CATSTPNFSRTLGQRQETQYF. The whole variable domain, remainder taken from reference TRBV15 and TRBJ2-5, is DAMVIQNPRYQVTQFGKPVTLSCSQTLNHNVMYWYQQKSSQAPKLLFHYYDKDFNNEADTPDNFQSRRPNTSFCFLDIRSPGLGDTAMYLCATSTPNFSRTLGQRQETQYFGPGTRLLVL.

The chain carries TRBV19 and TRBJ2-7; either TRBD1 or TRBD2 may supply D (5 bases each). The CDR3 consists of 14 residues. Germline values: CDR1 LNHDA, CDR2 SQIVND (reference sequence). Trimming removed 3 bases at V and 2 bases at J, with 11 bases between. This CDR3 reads CASSMAGTAYEQYF. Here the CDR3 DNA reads TGTGCCAGTAGTATGGCCGGGACGGCCTACGAGCAGTACTTC.

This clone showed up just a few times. The CDR3 is CASSYREVVNTEAFF. The CDR3 bases are TGTGCCAGCTCGTACAGGGAGGTCGTGAACACTGAAGCTTTCTTT. J is TRBJ1-1 and V is TRBV5-4, with D perhaps matching TRBD1 (6 bases). V was shortened by 7 bases and J by 0 bases, with 16 bases between the two germline ends. Germline V gives CDR1 SGHNT, CDR2 YYREEE (reference sequence). The length of the CDR3 is 15 residues.

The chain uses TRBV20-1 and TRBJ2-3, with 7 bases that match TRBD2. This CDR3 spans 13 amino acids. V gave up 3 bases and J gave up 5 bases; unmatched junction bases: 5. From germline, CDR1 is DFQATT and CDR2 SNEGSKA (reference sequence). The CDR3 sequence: CSASGRAKDTQYF. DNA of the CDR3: TGCAGTGCTAGTGGGAGGGCCAAAGATACGCAGTATTTT.

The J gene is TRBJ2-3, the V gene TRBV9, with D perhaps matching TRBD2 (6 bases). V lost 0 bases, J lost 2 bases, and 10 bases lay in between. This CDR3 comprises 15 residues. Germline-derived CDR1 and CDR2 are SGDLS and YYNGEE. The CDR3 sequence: CASSVGREYTDTQYF. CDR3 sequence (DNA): TGTGCCAGCAGCGTAGGCCGGGAGTACACAGATACGCAGTATTTT. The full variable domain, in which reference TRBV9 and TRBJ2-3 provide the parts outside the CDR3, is DSGVTQTPKHLITATGQRVTLRCSPRSGDLSVYWYQQSLDQGLQFLIQYYNGEERAKGNILERFSAQQFPDLHSELNLSSLELGDSALYFCASSVGREYTDTQYFGPGTRLTVL.

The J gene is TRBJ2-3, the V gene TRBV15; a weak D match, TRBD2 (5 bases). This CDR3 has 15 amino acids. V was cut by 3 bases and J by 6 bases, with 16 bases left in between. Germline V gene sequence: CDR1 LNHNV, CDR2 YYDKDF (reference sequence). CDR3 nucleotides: TGTGCCACCAGCAGGAGCGGTCCCGGGTTGGATACGCAGTATTTT. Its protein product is CATSRSGPGLDTQYF.

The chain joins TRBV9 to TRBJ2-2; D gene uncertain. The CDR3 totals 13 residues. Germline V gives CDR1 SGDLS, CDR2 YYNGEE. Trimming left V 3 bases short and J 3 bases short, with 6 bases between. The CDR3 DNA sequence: TGTGCCAGCAGCGGCGAATACACCGGGGAGCTGTTTTTT. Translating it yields CASSGEYTGELFF.

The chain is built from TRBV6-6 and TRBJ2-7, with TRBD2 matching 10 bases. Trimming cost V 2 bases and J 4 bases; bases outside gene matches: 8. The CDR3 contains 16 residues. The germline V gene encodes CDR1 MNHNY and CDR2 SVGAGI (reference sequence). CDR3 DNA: TGTGCCAGCAGTTACGCATTAGCGGGAGGATCGTACGAGCAGTACTTC. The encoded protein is CASSYALAGGSYEQYF.

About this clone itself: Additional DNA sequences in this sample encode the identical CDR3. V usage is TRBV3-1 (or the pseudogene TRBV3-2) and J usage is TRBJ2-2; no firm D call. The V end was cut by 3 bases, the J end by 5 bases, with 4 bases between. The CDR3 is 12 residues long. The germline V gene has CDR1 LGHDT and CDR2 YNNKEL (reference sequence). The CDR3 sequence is CASSHRTGELFF. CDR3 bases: TGTGCCAGCAGCCACCGTACCGGGGAGCTGTTTTTT.

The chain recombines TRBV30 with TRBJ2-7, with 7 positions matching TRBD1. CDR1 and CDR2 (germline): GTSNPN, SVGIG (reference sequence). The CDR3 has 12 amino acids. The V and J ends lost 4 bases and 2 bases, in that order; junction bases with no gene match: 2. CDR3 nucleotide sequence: TGTGCCTGGACGACAGGGACCTACGAGCAGTACTTC. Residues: CAWTTGTYEQYF.

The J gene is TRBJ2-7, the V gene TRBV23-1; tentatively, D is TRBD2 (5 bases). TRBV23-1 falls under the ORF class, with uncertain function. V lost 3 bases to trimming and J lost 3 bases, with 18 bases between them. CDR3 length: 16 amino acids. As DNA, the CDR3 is TGCGCCAGCAGTCAGCCCACGAGGAACCGGGACTACGAGCAGTACTTC. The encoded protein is CASSQPTRNRDYEQYF.

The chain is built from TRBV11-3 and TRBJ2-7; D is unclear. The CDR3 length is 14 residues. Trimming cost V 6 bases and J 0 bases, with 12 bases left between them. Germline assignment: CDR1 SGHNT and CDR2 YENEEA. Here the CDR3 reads CASSLDGASYEQYF. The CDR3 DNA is TGTGCCAGCAGTCTGGACGGAGCCTCCTACGAGCAGTACTTC.